A single sample is the source of the 2 T cell receptor beta chains below, sequenced in a study of tumor-infiltrating lymphocytes in primary liver carcinoma. They got blood RNA out of unsorted whole blood and also pulled out germline DNA. TCR beta cDNA was made from 450 to 600 ng total RNA with a constant-region primer. Three nested multiplex PCR rounds of slightly modified ARM-PCR generated TCR beta libraries. A C-beta reverse primer and TRBV1-TRBV30 forward primers served in each of the first two PCR rounds, at ten to eleven cycles apiece. TCRdb fed the multiplex PCR reads into MiXCR, producing one record per CDR3 protein. The sample lists almost 200,000 distinct CDR3 sequences; approximately 64% were seen once. Source material: peripheral blood. The source is a woman aged 55-70 years with primary liver carcinoma and hepatitis B virus infection.

Comments on this clonotype: Given a much more abundant clone one base away, this may be a read error. The chain employs TRBV6-1 and TRBJ2-2; TRBD1 aligns across 8 bases. Germline CDR1 and CDR2: MNHNS and SASEGT. This CDR3 contains 17 residues. The ends lost 5 bases at V and 0 bases at J; junction bases unmatched: 8. Here the CDR3 reads CASSLRTGPPNTGELFF. The CDR3 DNA is TGTGCCAGCAGTCTCAGGACAGGGCCCCCGAACACCGGGGAGCTGTTTTTT.

For this clonotype: Sequence at one end of the junction differs from germline and may be a read error. The chain couples TRBV11-3 to TRBJ2-2; D possibly matches TRBD1 or TRBD2 (5 bases each). Germline CDR1 SGHNT, CDR2 YENEEA. CDR3 length: 16 residues. For the CDR3, the DNA is TGTGCCAGCAGCTTAGGAGGGGCTGCGGACACCTGGGAGCTGTTGTTT. As protein: CASSLGGAADTWELLF.